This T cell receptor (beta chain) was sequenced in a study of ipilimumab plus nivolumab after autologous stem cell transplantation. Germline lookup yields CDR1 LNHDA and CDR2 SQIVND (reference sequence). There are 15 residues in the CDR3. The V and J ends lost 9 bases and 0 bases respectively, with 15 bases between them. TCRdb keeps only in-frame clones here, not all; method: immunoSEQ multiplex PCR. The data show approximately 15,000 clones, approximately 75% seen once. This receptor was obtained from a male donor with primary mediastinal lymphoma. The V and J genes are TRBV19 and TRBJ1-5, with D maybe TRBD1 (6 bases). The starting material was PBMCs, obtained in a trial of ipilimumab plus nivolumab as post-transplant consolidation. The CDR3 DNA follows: TGTGCCAGAACCAGGGACATCCCTAGCAATCAGCCCCAGCATTTT. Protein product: CARTRDIPSNQPQHF.